The 28 T cell receptor beta chains below were found in one sample sequenced in a study of blood T cell repertoires in COVID-19. TCRdb's copy holds only in-frame clones and misses some; the assay was immunoSEQ multiplex PCR. The sample has some 200,000 clones, over 75% seen once. The sequenced material came from PBMCs or T cells enriched from blood (not recorded which). These receptor sequences come from a man in his forties who had recovered from COVID-19.

The chain combines TRBV7-9 with TRBJ1-3, with D hard to call. Germline values: CDR1 SEHNR, CDR2 FQNEAQ (reference sequence). The V end was cut by 5 bases, the J end by 4 bases, with 21 bases between. This CDR3 region has 17 residues. The CDR3 loop is CASSLGIGRGVGNTIYF. The DNA for the CDR3 is TGTGCCAGCAGCCTGGGGATAGGGAGAGGAGTCGGAAACACCATATATTTT.

The chain is built from TRBV12-3 or TRBV12-4 and TRBJ1-3; D remains ambiguous. V dropped 3 bases and J dropped 4 bases, with 7 bases sitting between them. CDR3 length: 13 residues. The CDR3 here is CASSFSGGNTIYF. CDR3 bases: TGTGCCAGCAGTTTTTCCGGGGGAAACACCATATATTTT.

This clone was seen only a few times. This chain uses TRBV6-1 with TRBJ1-1; D uncertain. CDR3 length: 15 residues. Trimming left V 3 bases short and J 1 base short, with 12 bases between. Germline CDR1 and CDR2: MNHNS and SASEGT. CDR3 loop: CASSETERPNTEAFF. DNA for the CDR3: TGTGCCAGCAGTGAGACCGAGCGACCGAACACTGAAGCTTTCTTT.

The rearrangement links TRBV5-4 to TRBJ2-1; TRBD1 matches 8 bases. The CDR3 contains 18 residues. Losses at the gene ends were 4 bases for V and 6 bases for J; bases not matched to a gene: 18. Germline lookup yields CDR1 SGHNT and CDR2 YYREEE (reference sequence). In DNA form, the CDR3 reads TGTGCCAGCAGCCCTTCTACAGGGGGGAACTCGTTTCTCAATGAGCAGTTCTTC. Protein sequence: CASSPSTGGNSFLNEQFF.

Notes on this clone: The same CDR3 also results from other DNA sequences found in this sample. The V and J genes are TRBV5-1 and TRBJ2-1; tentatively, D is TRBD2 (6 bases). CDR3 length: 14 residues. Germline CDR1 is SGHRS and CDR2 is YFSETQ. Trimming shortened V by 0 bases and J by 4 bases, and 8 bases separated the two germline ends. CDR3 sequence: CASSLGGEYNEQFF. The CDR3 coding sequence is TGCGCCAGCAGCTTGGGCGGGGAATACAATGAGCAGTTCTTC. Combining the CDR3 with reference TRBV5-1 and TRBJ2-1 gives the whole variable domain KAGVTQTPRYLIKTRGQQVTLSCSPISGHRSVSWYQQTPGQGLQFLFEYFSETQRNKGNFPGRFSGRQFSNSRSEMNVSTLELGDSALYLCASSLGGEYNEQFFGPGTRLTVL.

The genes are TRBV5-1 and TRBJ2-2; 8 nucleotides line up with TRBD1. The length of the CDR3 is 15 residues. J was trimmed by 7 bases and V by 3 bases; bases with no gene match: 8. Germline V gives CDR1 SGHRS, CDR2 YFSETQ. For the CDR3, the DNA is TGCGCCAGCAGCTCCCGGACAGGGCCCGACGGGGAGCTGTTTTTT. This gives the protein CASSSRTGPDGELFF.

The V gene is TRBV4-1, the J gene TRBJ1-5; TRBD1 is a possible D gene (5 bases). Per the germline V gene, CDR1 is MGHRA and CDR2 is YSYEKL. The CDR3 sequence is 15 residues long. The V and J ends lost 0 bases and 11 bases respectively, with 17 bases between them. The chain's CDR3 is CASSQDLQAREAQHF. CDR3 nucleotides: TGCGCCAGCAGCCAAGATTTGCAGGCCAGGGAGGCCCAGCATTTT.

The rearrangement uses TRBV18 and TRBJ2-7, with D possibly matching TRBD2 (7 bases). The CDR3 is 14 residues long. V lost 6 bases and J 2 bases, leaving 14 bases between the germline ends. Per the germline V gene, CDR1 is KGHSH and CDR2 is LQKENI. The CDR3 bases are TGTGCCAGCTCTCCGCTCGGGGGGCCCTACGAGCAGTACTTC. Its translation: CASSPLGGPYEQYF.

This clone was counted a few times. This rearrangement joins TRBV18 to TRBJ1-4; D is uncertain. The CDR3 spans 13 residues. Deletions cut 6 bases from V and 3 bases from J, with 8 bases between. Per the germline V gene, CDR1 is KGHSH and CDR2 is LQKENI. CDR3 sequence: CASSLRSNEKLFF. CDR3 sequence (DNA): TGTGCCAGCTCCCTTAGATCTAATGAAAAACTGTTTTTT.

This clone was found a few times. The rearrangement joins TRBV15 to TRBJ1-1; D ambiguous. The length of the CDR3 is 15 residues. The V gene's germline CDR1 is LNHNV and CDR2 YYDKDF (reference sequence). The germline V and J ends were trimmed by 0 bases and 8 bases, with 16 bases remaining between them. CDR3 coding DNA: TGTGCCACCAGCAGAGATCACGGGAGACCCTTGGAAGCTTTCTTT. This encodes CATSRDHGRPLEAFF. Complete variable domain (other parts from reference TRBV15 and TRBJ1-1): DAMVIQNPRYQVTQFGKPVTLSCSQTLNHNVMYWYQQKSSQAPKLLFHYYDKDFNNEADTPDNFQSRRPNTSFCFLDIRSPGLGDTAMYLCATSRDHGRPLEAFFGQGTRLTVV.

The gene calls are TRBV11-1 and TRBJ2-7, with 9 bases lining up with TRBD1. V trimming: 4 bases; J trimming: 7 bases; junction bases outside the gene matches: 5. CDR3 size: 13 residues. CDR1 is SGHAT and CDR2 is FQDESV in the germline V gene (reference sequence). CDR3 sequence: CASSWTGTGEQYF. The DNA of the CDR3 is TGTGCCAGCAGCTGGACCGGGACAGGGGAGCAGTACTTC.

The chain recombines TRBV10-3 with TRBJ1-6; D might be TRBD1 (5 bases). The germline V gene encodes CDR1 ENHRY and CDR2 SYGVKD. V shed 0 bases and J shed 3 bases, with 9 bases lying between them. The CDR3 is made up of 16 amino acids. CDR3 in amino acids: CAISESQGIYNSPLHF. The CDR3 DNA is TGTGCCATCAGTGAGTCGCAGGGAATCTATAATTCACCCCTCCACTTT.

The chain employs TRBV7-3 and TRBJ1-3; no definite D call. Per germline, CDR1 SGHTA and CDR2 FQGTGA. V dropped 5 bases and J dropped 0 bases, with 8 bases sitting between them. There are 14 residues in the CDR3. The CDR3 is CASSPPGSGNTIYF. CDR3 bases: TGTGCCAGCAGCCCCCCCGGCTCTGGAAACACCATATATTTT.

The chain combines TRBV6-5 with TRBJ2-7; 8 positions agree with TRBD2. Germline V CDR1 and CDR2: MNHEY, SVGAGI. V was clipped by 10 bases and J by 7 bases; unmatched bases: 12. This CDR3 is 13 amino acids long. Here the CDR3 DNA reads TGTGCCACGGGGGATCGACTAGCGAGGGAGCAGTACTTC. This gives the protein CATGDRLAREQYF.

This clone has only a few counts. This chain links TRBV7-2 with TRBJ1-2; D is uncertain. V gave up 4 bases and J gave up 4 bases, with 16 bases separating them. Germline CDR1 SGHTA, CDR2 FQGNSA. The CDR3 runs to 15 residues. The CDR3 spells CASSSRLSGFYGYTF. In nucleotides, the CDR3 is TGTGCCAGCAGCTCACGCCTTAGCGGTTTCTATGGCTACACCTTC.

V gene TRBV24-1 combines with J gene TRBJ2-1; D call uncertain. V lost 3 bases and J lost 15, with 23 bases in between. Germline-derived CDR1 and CDR2 are KGHDR and SFDVKD. CDR3 length: 15 amino acids. The CDR3 is CATSDNDRGPRALFF. CDR3 sequence (DNA): TGTGCCACCAGTGATAACGATCGAGGTCCCCGAGCCCTGTTCTTC.

This chain links TRBV9 with TRBJ2-7; 12 bases map to TRBD2. The germline CDR1 and CDR2 sequences are SGDLS and YYNGEE. Trimming at V came to 2 bases and at J to 2 bases, leaving 2 bases not matched to a gene. The CDR3 covers 15 residues. Here the CDR3 reads CASSVSSGGAYEQYF. CDR3 nucleotides: TGTGCCAGCAGCGTTTCTAGCGGGGGGGCCTACGAGCAGTACTTC.

DNA for the CDR3: TGCGCCAGCAGAGACAGGGTTGGAAACACTGAAGCTTTCTTT. It specifies CASRDRVGNTEAFF. This chain connects TRBV5-1 to TRBJ1-1; 7 nucleotides agree with TRBD1. J gave up 2 bases and V 5 bases, and 6 bases lay outside the gene matches. The CDR3 extends over 14 amino acids. Per germline, CDR1 SGHRS and CDR2 YFSETQ.

The chain couples TRBV5-1 to TRBJ2-3; tentative D call: TRBD1 (5 bases). The CDR3 runs 15 residues. V lost 4 bases, J lost 0 bases, and 12 bases lay in between. Looked up from germline, CDR1 is SGHRS and CDR2 is YFSETQ. The CDR3 sequence: CASSEQTASTDTQYF. The DNA for the CDR3 is TGCGCCAGCAGCGAACAGACAGCTAGCACAGATACGCAGTATTTT.

Worth noting for this clone: One base away lies a much larger clone, so this may be a sequencing read error. V usage is TRBV7-6 and J usage is TRBJ2-3; 12 nucleotides line up with TRBD2. The CDR3 sequence is 15 residues long. CDR1 SGHVS and CDR2 FNYEAQ come from the germline V gene. V trimming: 4 bases; J trimming: 1 base; junction bases outside the gene matches: 0. The CDR3 loop is CASSWTSGGTDTQYF. CDR3 sequence (DNA): TGTGCCAGCAGCTGGACTAGCGGGGGCACAGATACGCAGTATTTT.

The chain's CDR3 is CASSISVAETQYF. CDR3 DNA sequence: TGTGCCAGTAGTATTTCGGTTGCGGAGACCCAGTACTTC. V gene TRBV19 combines with J gene TRBJ2-5; the D is unclear. The CDR3 has 13 amino acids. Germline CDR1 and CDR2: LNHDA and SQIVND (reference sequence). The ends were cut back, 3 bases at V and 5 bases at J, with 10 bases in the middle.

Here the CDR3 reads CASSVAPGTGYGYTF. DNA for the CDR3: TGTGCCAGCAGCGTAGCTCCCGGGACAGGCTATGGCTACACCTTC. The chain carries TRBV9 and TRBJ1-2; the match to TRBD1 covers 8 bases. This CDR3 region has 15 residues. Trimming cost V 0 bases and J 4 bases; bases outside gene matches: 5. CDR1 is SGDLS and CDR2 is YYNGEE in the germline V gene.

This chain connects TRBV2 to TRBJ1-2; no clear D gene. V was cut by 4 bases and J by 2 bases, with 11 bases left in between. Germline CDR1 and CDR2: SNHLY and FYNNEI. This CDR3 has 14 residues. The CDR3 is CASSVGRVNYGYTF. The CDR3 nucleotides are TGTGCCAGCAGTGTTGGTCGGGTCAACTATGGCTACACCTTC.

The V call is TRBV3-1 (or the pseudogene TRBV3-2), the J call TRBJ2-5, with 13 bases that match TRBD2. The CDR3 is made up of 18 amino acids. The junction had 7 bases not matched to a gene; V was cut back by 1 base and J by 2 bases. Germline CDR1 is LGHDT and CDR2 is YNNKEL (reference sequence). This chain's CDR3 is CASSQVRLAGGRQETQYF. The CDR3 nucleotides are TGTGCCAGCAGCCAAGTTAGACTAGCGGGAGGCAGACAAGAGACCCAGTACTTC.

This clone has ten or more counts. The chain is built from TRBV9 and TRBJ2-5, with D maybe TRBD1 (5 bases). The V and J ends lost 0 bases and 5 bases respectively, with 8 bases between them. Germline V gene lookup returns CDR1 SGDLS and CDR2 YYNGEE. This CDR3 comprises 13 residues. In nucleotides, the CDR3 is TGTGCCAGCAGCGTAGGACAGTCGGAGACCCAGTACTTC. Translating gives CASSVGQSETQYF.

The J gene is TRBJ1-2, the V gene TRBV19, with TRBD1 matching over 7 bases. The CDR3 is made up of 14 amino acids. The germline V gene has CDR1 LNHDA and CDR2 SQIVND (reference sequence). V shed 5 bases and J 4 bases; nucleotides not matched to a gene: 7. The CDR3 coding sequence is TGTGCCAGTAGTCCCGCGTGGGACAGCTATGGCTACACCTTC. This gives the protein CASSPAWDSYGYTF.

This chain connects TRBV19 to TRBJ1-1; a weak D match, TRBD1 (5 bases). Germline-derived CDR1 and CDR2 are LNHDA and SQIVND (reference sequence). The CDR3 is 13 residues long. V was shortened by 5 bases and J by 5 bases, with 12 bases between the two germline ends. CDR3 region: CASSPEGRTEAFF. CDR3 in DNA: TGTGCCAGTAGTCCCGAGGGGAGGACTGAAGCTTTCTTT.

A few counts support this clone. The chain couples TRBV19 to TRBJ2-5; D gene uncertain. The germline V gene has CDR1 LNHDA and CDR2 SQIVND (reference sequence). V was clipped by 5 bases and J by 4 bases, with 14 bases between them. This CDR3 region has 14 residues. CDR3 nucleotide sequence: TGTGCCAGTAGTTCCTTCCGATTCGGAGAGACCCAGTACTTC. Amino acids: CASSSFRFGETQYF.